These T cell receptor beta chains were read from a single sample in a study of identifying expanded T cells in peripheral blood. Using immunoSEQ multiplex PCR, the repertoire was profiled, and TCRdb retains in-frame clones only, with some absent. Counted here are around 91,000 clones, about nine tenths occurring once; the ten biggest clones make up about 4%. The sequenced material came from blood. The origin of the receptors is a person aged 18 to 69 in good health. Each CDR3 is given with its conserved first and last residue. The D gene is left open where the match is weak. Rows may omit the clone size; those that give it use once, few, many or a size class.

clone size	D gene	V gene	J gene	CDR3 DNA	CDR3 protein
-	-	TRBV7-9	TRBJ2-7	TGTGCCAGCAGCCGAGACCACTACGAGCAGTACTTC	CASSRDHYEQYF
-	-	TRBV6-5	TRBJ2-5	TGTGCCAGCAGTTATAAAGTGTGGGAGACCCAGTACTTC	CASSYKVWETQYF
-	TRBD2	TRBV6-5	TRBJ2-1	TGTGCCAGCAGCCAGACTAGCGGGGGCTACAATGAGCAGTTCTTC	CASSQTSGGYNEQFF
-	-	TRBV7-8	TRBJ2-5	TGTGCCAGCATTAAGGGGGCGGGGACCCAAGAGACCCAGTACTTC	CASIKGAGTQETQYF
-	-	TRBV21-1	TRBJ2-5	TGTGCCAGCAGCAAACTGGAGCAGGGGCTGGAGACCCAGTACTTC	CASSKLEQGLETQYF
-	TRBD1	TRBV2	TRBJ1-2	TGTGCCAGCAGCCCGGGACAGTCGACCTACACCTTC	CASSPGQSTYTF
-	TRBD1	TRBV28	TRBJ1-2	TGTGCCAGCTGGGCGGGACAGGGGGGAGGCTATGGCTACACCTTC	CASWAGQGGGYGYTF
-	TRBD1	TRBV4-3	TRBJ1-2	TGCGCCAGCAGCTATTCCACAGGGGGAGTGGGGGGCTACACCTTC	CASSYSTGGVGGYTF
many	-	TRBV27	TRBJ1-1	TGTGCCAGCAGTTTATCCCCAGACAGAATTGAAGCTTTCTTT	CASSLSPDRIEAFF
-	-	TRBV4-3	TRBJ2-5	TGCGCCAGCAGCCAAGACTGGAAAGAGACCCAGTACTTC	CASSQDWKETQYF
-	-	TRBV19	TRBJ1-4	TGTGCCAGTAGTGGCTTTGAGAGTGCAACTAATGAAAAACTGTTTTTT	CASSGFESATNEKLFF
-	TRBD1	TRBV2	TRBJ2-7	TGTGCCAGCAGGACACGGACAGGGGGCTACGAGCAGTACTTC	CASRTRTGGYEQYF
-	-	TRBV10-2	TRBJ2-2	TGCGCCAGCAGTGAAAACCGATATGGAAACACCGGGGAGCTGTTTTTT	CASSENRYGNTGELFF
-	TRBD1	TRBV5-1	TRBJ1-1	TGCGCCAGCAGCATGACAGGGGCAAAGAACACTGAAGCTTTCTTT	CASSMTGAKNTEAFF
once	-	TRBV4-1	TRBJ1-4	TGCGCCAGCAGCCAGCTACCCGGGGGTGGTGAAAAACTGTTTTTT	CASSQLPGGGEKLFF
-	-	TRBV6-4	TRBJ2-1	TGTGCCAGCAGTGACAAGCCAGGGGTGAATGAGCAGTTCTTC	CASSDKPGVNEQFF
-	TRBD2	TRBV10-3	TRBJ2-1	TGTGCCATCAGTGAATCTAGCGGGGGCTTCTACAATGAGCAGTTCTTC	CAISESSGGFYNEQFF
-	TRBD1	TRBV19	TRBJ2-1	TGTGCCAGTAGAGGACAGGGGGTTGCCAATGAGCAGTTCTTC	CASRGQGVANEQFF
-	-	TRBV4-1	TRBJ1-1	TGCGCCAGCAGCCAAGATCTGGGGGCTTTTGGTGAAGCTTTCTTT	CASSQDLGAFGEAFF
-	TRBD1	TRBV27	TRBJ1-2	TGTGCCAGCAGTTTGGAGGGACAGGCCGACTATGGCTACACCTTC	CASSLEGQADYGYTF
-	-	TRBV27	TRBJ2-3	TGTGCCAGCAGTCTCCGGGACACCACAGATACGCAGTATTTT	CASSLRDTTDTQYF
many	-	TRBV27	TRBJ2-5	TGTGCCAGCAGCATAACAGGTTACCAAGAGACCCAGTACTTC	CASSITGYQETQYF
-	TRBD2	TRBV7-2	TRBJ2-7	TGTGCCAGCAGACTAGCGGGAGGGTCCTACGAGCAGTACTTC	CASRLAGGSYEQYF
-	-	TRBV6-4	TRBJ2-3	TGTGCCAGCAGTGCTACAACAGGGGGAGGGACAGATACGCAGTATTTT	CASSATTGGGTDTQYF
-	TRBD1	TRBV10-2	TRBJ1-1	TGCGCCAGCAGGGAGACAGGGGGGAACACTGAAGCTTTCTTT	CASRETGGNTEAFF
-	-	TRBV28	TRBJ1-5	TGTGCCAGCACCTCCGTTGGGCAGCCCCAGCATTTT	CASTSVGQPQHF
-	-	TRBV27	TRBJ2-2	TGTGCCAGTGGATCCGGGGAGCTGTTTTTT	CASGSGELFF
-	-	TRBV15	TRBJ2-2	TGTGCCACCAGCAGAGCTGCGGGCTGGGCCGGGGAGCTGTTTTTT	CATSRAAGWAGELFF
-	-	TRBV6-4	TRBJ2-2	TGTGCCAGCTCCCTCCGGCGGCAGGCCGACACCGGGGAGCTGTTTTTT	CASSLRRQADTGELFF
-	-	TRBV7-2	TRBJ2-7	TGTGCCAGCAGTTTAACCGGGGCTGGCGAGCAGTACTTC	CASSLTGAGEQYF
-	-	TRBV4-1	TRBJ2-2	TGCGCCAGCAGCCATGCCCCGACGGGCGGGGAGCTGTTTTTT	CASSHAPTGGELFF
-	-	TRBV5-1	TRBJ2-7	TGCGCCAGCAGCCCCTACAGGGCCTACGAGCAGTACTTC	CASSPYRAYEQYF
-	TRBD1	TRBV29-1	TRBJ1-2	TGCAGCGTTGGACAGGGGGCTTCCTATGGCTACACCTTC	CSVGQGASYGYTF